This T cell receptor (beta chain) derives from a study of blood T cell repertoires in COVID-19. Whole-study context: Donors in the United States, Italy and Spain gave samples during acute or convalescent COVID-19. Sample material is recorded as cDNA or gDNA derived from T cells, B-cell-depleted T cells, or PBMCs.

Methods used by the authors: Amplification from reference gene primers served as the basis for estimated nucleated cell counts. The repertoire was sequenced with immunoSEQ multiplex PCR; TCRdb's copy has only in-frame clones and lacks some. V, J and clone size reflect that table, while D and trimming were determined from the DNA. The sample holds 150,000 to 200,000 clones; roughly 80% are singletons and the top ten take roughly 20%. Germline V gives CDR1 SQVTM, CDR2 ANQGSEA. The CDR3 sequence is 13 residues long. Trimming removed 6 bases from V and 5 bases from J; junction bases left unmatched: 8. Only a few counts were recorded for this clone.

This receptor was taken from an elderly woman with acute or convalescent COVID-19. The chain uses TRBV29-1 and TRBJ1-1, with 8 bases matching TRBD1. Sequenced material: peripheral blood. This chain's CDR3 is CSVRTGFGTEAFF. In DNA form, the CDR3 reads TGCAGCGTCCGGACAGGGTTCGGGACTGAAGCTTTCTTT.